Listed below are T cell receptor beta chains from one sample, sequenced in a study of cytomegalovirus exposure and HLA in healthy donors. Profiling relied on immunoSEQ multiplex PCR, and the TCRdb table lists in-frame clones only, not all of them. This repertoire shows roughly 200,000 clones, around 80% found once; its top ten account for 1.7%. The sequenced material came from PBMCs. The receptors stem from a man aged 35-49 years in good health and CMV-seropositive. Both conserved end residues are part of each CDR3. The D gene is left open where the match is weak. Clone size, where shown, is once, few, many, or a class for clones that have expanded.

j_gene	d_gene	abundance	v_gene	CDR3aa	CDR3nt
TRBJ2-7	TRBD1	-	TRBV7-2	CASSYRDRIYEQYF	TGTGCCAGCAGCTACCGGGACAGGATCTACGAGCAGTACTTC
TRBJ2-5	-	-	TRBV5-6	CASSLPGEETQYF	TGTGCCAGCAGCTTGCCCGGGGAAGAGACCCAGTACTTC
TRBJ2-1	-	-	TRBV19	CASSILENEQFF	TGTGCCAGTAGTATCCTAGAGAATGAGCAGTTCTTC
TRBJ1-2	-	-	TRBV4-3	CASIGRLYGYTF	TGCGCCAGCATCGGGAGGCTCTATGGCTACACCTTC
TRBJ1-1	-	-	TRBV5-1	CASSSHPFRGTEAFF	TGCGCCAGCAGCTCCCATCCATTCAGGGGAACTGAAGCTTTCTTT
TRBJ2-7	TRBD1	-	TRBV9	CASSASGQVNNEQYF	TGTGCCAGCAGCGCATCAGGACAGGTGAACAACGAGCAGTACTTC
TRBJ1-2	-	-	TRBV5-8	CASSLGQYYGYTF	TGTGCCAGCAGCCTGGGGCAGTACTATGGCTACACCTTC
TRBJ2-7	TRBD2	-	TRBV18	CASSPRTSGTYEQYF	TGTGCCAGCTCACCCAGGACTAGCGGGACCTACGAGCAGTACTTC
TRBJ1-3	TRBD1	-	TRBV28	CASSSGQGSQSGNTIYF	TGTGCCAGCAGTTCAGGACAGGGCAGTCAATCTGGAAACACCATATATTTT
TRBJ1-1	-	-	TRBV5-1	CASSEGQNTEAFF	TGCGCCAGCAGCGAGGGACAAAACACTGAAGCTTTCTTT
TRBJ2-1	TRBD2	-	TRBV10-1	CASSETSGSNEQFF	TGCGCCAGCAGTGAAACTAGCGGGAGTAATGAGCAGTTCTTC
TRBJ2-7	-	-	TRBV9	CASSVASGGYEQYF	TGTGCCAGCAGCGTAGCATCCGGAGGCTACGAGCAGTACTTC
TRBJ1-2	-	-	TRBV5-6	CASSLVVRGFNYGYTF	TGTGCCAGCAGCTTGGTCGTTCGGGGGTTCAACTATGGCTACACCTTC
TRBJ1-1	TRBD1	-	TRBV5-1	CASSEDRGSAFF	TGCGCCAGCAGTGAGGACAGGGGGTCAGCTTTCTTT
TRBJ1-3	TRBD1	once	TRBV6-5	CASSFQQGNSGNTIYF	TGTGCCAGCAGTTTCCAACAGGGGAACAGTGGAAACACCATATATTTT
TRBJ2-3	TRBD1	-	TRBV6-1	CASSESTGLRSQYF	TGTGCCAGCAGCGAATCGACAGGGTTAAGGTCGCAGTATTTT
TRBJ2-1	-	-	TRBV13	CASSFGGGEQFF	TGTGCCAGCAGCTTTGGTGGAGGTGAGCAGTTCTTC
TRBJ1-5	TRBD1	once	TRBV6-1	CASTPGTGPNQPQHF	TGTGCCAGCACCCCAGGGACAGGGCCTAATCAGCCCCAGCATTTT
TRBJ1-3	-	once	TRBV28	CASSLLVRRREPSSGNTIYF	TGTGCCAGCAGTTTACTGGTGAGGCGGCGTGAACCAAGCTCTGGAAACACCATATATTTT
TRBJ2-1	TRBD2	-	TRBV6-1	CASRQAGGYNEQFF	TGTGCCAGCAGGCAGGCGGGGGGGTACAATGAGCAGTTCTTC
TRBJ2-1	-	once	TRBV5-4	CASSSPAAPYNEQFF	TGTGCCAGCAGCTCCCCCGCAGCGCCCTACAATGAGCAGTTCTTC
TRBJ1-3	-	-	TRBV7-9	CASSPKTVSTNTIYF	TGTGCCAGCAGCCCCAAGACAGTATCGACAAACACCATATATTTT
TRBJ2-7	-	-	TRBV6-5	CASSEQTYEQYF	TGTGCCAGCAGTGAACAGACCTACGAGCAGTACTTC
TRBJ1-2	TRBD1	once	TRBV2	CASRDRGGGYTF	TGTGCCAGCAGAGACAGGGGAGGAGGCTACACCTTC
TRBJ2-3	-	-	TRBV7-9	CASSEADTQYF	TGTGCCAGCAGCGAGGCAGATACGCAGTATTTT
TRBJ2-3	TRBD1	-	TRBV28	CASSWDRGVDTQYF	TGTGCCAGCAGTTGGGACAGGGGAGTAGATACGCAGTATTTT
TRBJ2-7	-	-	TRBV30	CAWKRGSAYEQYF	TGTGCCTGGAAAAGGGGTTCCGCCTACGAGCAGTACTTC